The rows below give T cell receptor beta chains drawn from one sample of a study of blood T cell repertoires in COVID-19. TCRdb's table, derived via immunoSEQ multiplex PCR, lists solely in-frame clones and lacks some. This table holds some 69,000 clones, 60% to 80% found once. The specimen was peripheral blood. The receptors come from a human donor in a cohort sampled during active COVID-19. Each CDR3 is given with its conserved first and last residue. A D gene is named only where the DNA matches it firmly. Clone size is stated in some rows and not others, as once, few, many or a class when expanded.

J | D | V | size | DNA | CDR3
TRBJ2-3 | TRBD2 | TRBV7-2 | . | TGTGCCACCCCGGAAGCGGGGGGCCCCACACCTCAGTATTTT | CATPEAGGPTPQYF
TRBJ1-1 | . | TRBV5-5 | . | TGTGCCAGCAGCTGGACCGAGGGGGTCACTGAAGCTTTCTTT | CASSWTEGVTEAFF
TRBJ1-1 | TRBD1 | TRBV30 | . | TGTGCCTTCTCCTCCGGGACAGGGTTTAGTGGGGGGAACACTGAAGCTTTCTTT | CAFSSGTGFSGGNTEAFF
TRBJ1-6 | TRBD1 | TRBV6-5 | . | TGTGCCAGTTTTTGGACAGGGAATAATTCACCCCTCCACTTT | CASFWTGNNSPLHF
TRBJ2-7 | TRBD2 | TRBV15 | . | TGTGCCACCAGCCCGGGACTAGCGGGACACTACGAGCAGTACTTC | CATSPGLAGHYEQYF
TRBJ2-1 | TRBD2 | TRBV5-6 | many | TGTGCCAGCAGCCGGAGGTTTTCGGGACTAGCGGGAAAAAATGAGCAGTTCTTC | CASSRRFSGLAGKNEQFF
TRBJ2-5 | . | TRBV2 | . | TGTGCCAGCAGTTGGACAGACAGGGAGACCCAGTACTTC | CASSWTDRETQYF
TRBJ2-7 | . | TRBV18 | . | TGTGCCAGCTCATTGGAAGCGGGCACGGCGTCCTACGAGCAGTACTTC | CASSLEAGTASYEQYF
TRBJ2-4 | TRBD1 | TRBV5-8 | . | TGTGCCAGCAGCGCGTACCAGGGGGCTCTAGCCAAAAACATTCAGTACTTC | CASSAYQGALAKNIQYF
TRBJ2-5 | . | TRBV10-2 | . | TGCGCCAGCAGTCGGTCAGGGGAAGAGACCCAGTACTTC | CASSRSGEETQYF
TRBJ1-2 | TRBD1 | TRBV19 | . | TGTGCCAGTAGTGCCCGGGACAGAAGACATGGCTACACCTTC | CASSARDRRHGYTF
TRBJ1-4 | TRBD1 | TRBV7-9 | . | TGTGCCAGCAGCTCAGGGGGCGGAAAACTGTTTTTT | CASSSGGGKLFF
TRBJ2-7 | TRBD2 | TRBV5-4 | . | TGTGCCAGCAGCTTGGGCGGGGGTTACGAGCAGTACTTC | CASSLGGGYEQYF
TRBJ2-7 | . | TRBV28 | . | TGTGCCAGCACCCTTAAAGGGGGAACCTACGAGCAGTACTTC | CASTLKGGTYEQYF
TRBJ2-5 | TRBD2 | TRBV4-2 | . | TGTGCCAGCAGCCAAGAAACTAGCGGGGTTCCCGGAGAGACCCAGTACTTC | CASSQETSGVPGETQYF
TRBJ1-1 | . | TRBV7-2 | . | TGTGCCAGCAGCTTAGATCAGAACACTGAAGCTTTCTTT | CASSLDQNTEAFF
TRBJ2-5 | TRBD1 | TRBV28 | . | TGTGCCAGCAGTCCGTACGGGACAGGGGCTGGAGAGACCCAGTACTTC | CASSPYGTGAGETQYF
TRBJ2-1 | . | TRBV24-1 | few | TGTGCCACCAGTGATTTCGCAGGGGCAGGATTCTACAATGAGCAGTTCTTC | CATSDFAGAGFYNEQFF
TRBJ1-1 | . | TRBV6-5 | . | TGTGCCAGCAGTTACTCATTTGACAACCCTGAAGCTTTCTTT | CASSYSFDNPEAFF
TRBJ2-3 | . | TRBV10-3 | . | TGTGCCATCAGTGATAGTACAGATACGCAGTATTTT | CAISDSTDTQYF
TRBJ2-7 | . | TRBV5-1 | . | TGCGCCAGCAGCTTCGAGGGTAGCTCCTACGAGCAGTACTTC | CASSFEGSSYEQYF
TRBJ1-2 | . | TRBV6-1 | . | TGTGCCAGCAGTGAAGCGCCGGGGGTGGCCTATGGCTACACCTTC | CASSEAPGVAYGYTF
TRBJ1-2 | . | TRBV19 | . | TGTGCCAGTACCTCGCCCCCGGAGGTGGCTGGCTACACCTTC | CASTSPPEVAGYTF
TRBJ1-4 | TRBD1 | TRBV2 | . | TGTGCCAGCAGTGAAGCGCCAAGGGACAGCACTAATGAAAAACTGTTTTTT | CASSEAPRDSTNEKLFF
TRBJ2-4 | TRBD1 | TRBV11-3 | . | TGTGCCAGCAGCTTAAAGGCCCGTGGGACAGGACCAGGGTCTATTCAGTACTTC | CASSLKARGTGPGSIQYF
TRBJ1-5 | . | TRBV19 | . | TGTGCCAGTAGTGAGATTGTCTATAGCAATCAGCCCCAGCATTTT | CASSEIVYSNQPQHF
TRBJ1-2 | . | TRBV7-9 | once | TGTGCCAGCAGCTTAGTACAGGACCCAGCGGGTGGCTACACCTTC | CASSLVQDPAGGYTF
TRBJ1-2 | . | TRBV30 | . | TGTGCCTGGAGTGTGCACGGGGGCTATGGCTACACCTTC | CAWSVHGGYGYTF
TRBJ2-4 | TRBD2 | TRBV24-1 | . | TGTGCCACCAGTGAATCCGGACTAGCGGGAGGGCGAAACATTCAGTACTTC | CATSESGLAGGRNIQYF